Following are 27 T cell receptor beta chains from one sample sequenced in a study of tumor-infiltrating lymphocytes in primary liver carcinoma. Priming with a constant-region primer yielded TCR beta cDNA from approximately 500 ng total RNA. Researchers made the TCR beta libraries by running three nested multiplex PCR rounds with slightly modified ARM-PCR. Researchers ran the first two PCR rounds for approximately 9 cycles each with TRBV1-TRBV30 forward primers and a C-beta reverse primer. TCRdb re-called the multiplex PCR reads through MiXCR, storing one row per CDR3 protein. The profile shows about 200,000 distinct CDR3 sequences, approximately 86% of them singletons. Taking about 19-31 mg of unsorted bulk tissue, the authors co-extracted RNA and DNA. Sample: tumor tissue from primary liver carcinoma. The receptors here all came from a man in his forties with primary liver carcinoma and hepatitis B virus infection.

This sequence joins TRBV6-1 and TRBJ2-7; 9 nucleotides line up with TRBD2. Germline CDR1 and CDR2: MNHNS and SASEGT. The CDR3 consists of 16 residues. For the CDR3, the DNA is TGTGGCAGGAGTACCATACAGGGACTAGCTCCCTACGAGCAGTACTTC. It codes for CGRSTIQGLAPYEQYF.

A word on this clonotype: A junction boundary mismatches the germline segment, possibly from a read error. As DNA, the CDR3 is TGTGTCAGCAGCTACAATGGGCAGTTCTTC. The encoded protein is CVSSYNGQFF. The chain uses TRBV6-1 and TRBJ2-1; D gene uncertain. This CDR3 region has 10 residues. The V gene's germline CDR1 is MNHNS and CDR2 SASEGT.

Worth noting for this clonotype: Mismatch with germline at one junction end may stem from a read error. The genes are TRBV6-5 and TRBJ2-7; D not certain. Germline loops: CDR1 MNHEY, CDR2 SVGAGI. This CDR3 spans 11 amino acids. The CDR3 region is CASSITYEQYF. DNA for the CDR3: TGTGCCAGCAGCATAACCTACGAACAGTACTTC.

As concerns this clonotype: The CDR3 does not close with the conserved phenylalanine or tryptophan, likely indicating a read error. The chain has TRBV6-1 and TRBJ2-2; no clear D. With 5 bases removed from V and 7 bases from J, the gap between germline ends came to 11 bases. The CDR3 extends over 13 amino acids. CDR1 MNHNS and CDR2 SASEGT come from the germline V gene. CDR3 bases: TGTGCCAGCAGTCGGGTTTTCATCGGGGAGCTGTTTATT. Its protein product is CASSRVFIGELFI.

This chain uses TRBV12-5 with TRBJ2-1, with TRBD1 matching 9 bases. V lost 5 bases and J lost 16; bases outside the gene matches: 15. The germline V gene has CDR1 LGHNT and CDR2 FRNRAP. CDR3 length equals 14 residues. The CDR3 protein is CASGRDRVNNDHFF. The CDR3 DNA is TGTGCTAGTGGTCGGGACAGGGTTAACAATGATCATTTCTTC.

Remarks on this clonotype: Without the conserved terminal phenylalanine or tryptophan, this CDR3 likely stems from a read error. DNA of the CDR3: TGTGCCAGCAGTTACTCGAATGGGCTAGCGGTCTACTACAATGAGCAGTTCCTC. Encoded protein: CASSYSNGLAVYYNEQFL. This chain joins TRBV6-6 and TRBJ2-1; 7 bases map to TRBD2. J gave up 3 bases and V 0 bases, and 11 bases lay outside the gene matches. CDR1 and CDR2 from the germline V gene are MNHNY and SVGAGI (reference sequence). The CDR3 sequence is 18 residues long.

About this clonotype itself: A junction end diverges from the germline sequence, so it may reflect a read error. The chain joins TRBV6-5 to TRBJ1-6, with D possibly TRBD1 on 6 matching bases. Looked up from germline, CDR1 is MNHEY and CDR2 is SVGAGI. The length of the CDR3 is 15 residues. This CDR3 is CTSSKQGANNSPLHF. The CDR3 DNA sequence: TGTACCAGCAGCAAACAGGGAGCGAATAATTCACCCCTACACTTT.

Notes on this clonotype: The conserved phenylalanine or tryptophan normally closing the CDR3 is absent here, so this likely arose from a read error. The rearrangement joins TRBV6-2 or TRBV6-3 to TRBJ2-1; no firm D call. The CDR3 runs to 15 residues. The germline V gene encodes CDR1 MNHEY and CDR2 SVGEGT. V was clipped by 5 bases and J by 6 bases, with 17 bases between them. The chain's CDR3 is CASSRRLLTANEQFL. CDR3 in DNA: TGTGCCAGCAGTCGACGATTACTAACGGCCAATGAGCAGTTCTTA.

The chain links TRBV12-3 or TRBV12-4 to TRBJ1-5, with D uncertain. V lost 6 bases, J lost 4 bases, and 16 bases lay in between. This CDR3 is 15 amino acids long. The DNA of the CDR3 is TGTGCCAGCAGCCCCGCAGCGCTGGCTAATCAGCCCCAGCATTTT. It codes for CASSPAALANQPQHF.

The V and J genes are TRBV10-3 and TRBJ2-7, with D perhaps matching TRBD1 (6 bases). In germline, CDR1 is ENHRY, CDR2 SYGVKD. V was pared by 2 bases and J by 6 bases, with 11 bases between. CDR3 size: 13 residues. The CDR3 sequence: CAISEVQGTEQYF. Here the CDR3 DNA reads TGTGCCATCAGTGAGGTACAGGGAACCGAGCAGTACTTC.

This clonotype was seen just once. J is TRBJ1-2 and V is TRBV29-1; 7 nucleotides line up with TRBD1. The germline gives CDR1 SQVTM, CDR2 ANQGSEA. CDR3 size: 12 residues. The CDR3 here is CSVVTGREGYTF. CDR3 DNA sequence: TGCAGTGTCGTGACAGGGAGGGAGGGCTACACCTTC.

The chain links TRBV6-1 to TRBJ1-1, with TRBD1 matching 7 bases. Germline V gene lookup returns CDR1 MNHNS and CDR2 SASEGT. The length of the CDR3 is 12 residues. The ends lost 8 bases at V and 7 bases at J; junction bases unmatched: 7. In nucleotides, the CDR3 is TGTGCCAGCGGTGGGTGGGACAGTGAAGCTTTCTTT. Translation: CASGGWDSEAFF.

This clonotype showed up just a few times. A read error may be the cause here, since a much bigger clone is one base away. The genes are TRBV14 and TRBJ1-1; tentative D call: TRBD1 (5 bases). The CDR3 is 19 amino acids. Germline CDR1 and CDR2: SGHDN and FVKESK. CDR3 DNA sequence: TGTGCCAGCAGCCTTATCCCCGTGGTTTCTGAGGGGATGAACACTGAAACTTTCTTT. Its protein product is CASSLIPVVSEGMNTETFF.

About this clonotype: The conserved phenylalanine or tryptophan is not found at the CDR3 terminus, so this likely reflects a read error. The gene calls are TRBV12-3 or TRBV12-4 and TRBJ2-1; D gene ambiguous. CDR3 length: 13 amino acids. CDR3 in amino acids: CANSFRRSDEQFL. CDR3 DNA sequence: TGTGCCAACAGTTTCCGTCGGTCGGATGAGCAGTTCTTA.

As for this clonotype: The CDR3 carries no conserved terminal phenylalanine or tryptophan, so it likely arises from a read error. The chain employs TRBV29-1 and TRBJ2-5; either TRBD1 or TRBD2 may fit D (5 bases each). Germline values: CDR1 SQVTM, CDR2 ANQGSEA. This CDR3 has 15 amino acids. Here the CDR3 reads CSVEDHPGRGETQYL. The CDR3 nucleotides read TGCAGTGTTGAAGATCATCCGGGAAGGGGAGAGACCCAGTACTTA.

This sequence joins TRBV12-3 or TRBV12-4 and TRBJ2-5; D is ambiguous. This CDR3 comprises 16 residues. Trimming removed 3 bases from V and 5 bases from J, with 19 bases in between. The CDR3 region is CASSFSVQQVHETQYF. The CDR3 DNA is TGTGCCAGCAGTTTTTCGGTGCAACAAGTCCATGAGACCCAGTACTTC.

Concerning this clonotype itself: An end of the junction differs from the germline gene, which may be a read error. The J gene is TRBJ2-5, the V gene TRBV29-1; possibly TRBD1 or TRBD2 for D (5 bases each). Germline V gene data show CDR1 as SQVTM and CDR2 as ANQGSEA. The CDR3 totals 15 residues. In DNA form, the CDR3 reads TGCAGCGCTGAAGATCATCCGGGAAGGGGAGAGACCCAATACTTC. It translates to CSAEDHPGRGETQYF. Full variable domain (rest looked up from reference TRBV29-1 and TRBJ2-5): SAVISQKPSRDICQRGTSLTIQCQVDSQVTMMFWYRQQPGQSLTLIATANQGSEATYESGFVIDKFPISRPNLTFSTLTVSNMSPEDSSIYLCSAEDHPGRGETQYFGPGTRLLVL.

Concerning this clonotype itself: A junction end diverges from the germline sequence, so it may reflect a read error. The chain links TRBV11-2 to TRBJ2-1, with D perhaps matching TRBD2 (5 bases). Germline CDR1 is SGHAT and CDR2 is FQNNGV. CDR3 size: 15 residues. The DNA for the CDR3 is TGTGCGAGCAGCCCAAGGACTTGTTCCTACAATGAGCAGTTCTTC. Translated: CASSPRTCSYNEQFF. Variable domain in full (rest from reference TRBV11-2 and TRBJ2-1): EAGVAQSPRYKIIEKRQSVAFWCNPISGHATLYWYQQILGQGPKLLIQFQNNGVVDDSQLPKDRFSAERLKGVDSTLKIQPAKLEDSAVYLCASSPRTCSYNEQFFGPGTRLTVL.

In regard to this clonotype: The junction departs from germline at one end; a sequencing error may be responsible. The chain has TRBV6-1 and TRBJ1-5; tentatively, D is TRBD1 (5 bases). CDR1 is MNHNS and CDR2 is SASEGT in the germline V gene. This CDR3 has 14 amino acids. This chain's CDR3 is CANRIGTGNQLQHF. For the CDR3, the DNA is TGTGCCAACAGGATTGGAACAGGCAATCAGCTCCAGCATTTT.

This sequence joins TRBV7-9 and TRBJ2-1, with D perhaps matching TRBD1 or TRBD2 (7 bases each). Germline values: CDR1 SEHNR, CDR2 FQNEAQ (reference sequence). The CDR3 contains 16 residues. Trimming stripped 6 bases from V and 11 bases from J, with 26 bases between. CDR3 in amino acids: CASSPPRGGGPNKQFF. Written as DNA, the CDR3 is TGTGCCAGCAGTCCTCCCAGGGGGGGAGGGCCAAATAAGCAGTTCTTC.

As for this clonotype: Mismatch with germline at one junction end may stem from a read error. J is TRBJ2-1 and V is TRBV4-3; D may be TRBD2 (5 bases). The CDR3 is 16 amino acids. CDR1 is LGHNA and CDR2 is YSLEER in the germline V gene. Here the CDR3 reads CASSQDRTDFYNEQIF. In nucleotides, the CDR3 is TGCGCCAGCAGCCAAGATCGGACGGACTTCTACAATGAGCAGATCTTC.

On this clonotype: At one end the junction does not follow the germline gene, possibly because of a read error. The V call is TRBV4-3, the J call TRBJ2-5; D is unclear. This CDR3 contains 13 residues. CDR1 is LGHNA and CDR2 is YSLEER in the germline V gene. CDR3 nucleotide sequence: TGCGCCGGCAGCCAAGATTTGGGGAAGACCCAGTACTTC. It yields the protein CAGSQDLGKTQYF.

As concerns this clonotype: One end of the junction fails to match germline, which may point to a read error. The V and J genes are TRBV14 and TRBJ2-7; D gene unclear. In germline, CDR1 is SGHDN, CDR2 FVKESK. CDR3 length: 13 residues. CDR3: CASSQDQELEQHF. The CDR3 DNA follows: TGTGCCAGCAGCCAAGATCAGGAACTGGAGCAGCACTTC.

On this clonotype: As the CDR3 is not closed by the conserved phenylalanine or tryptophan, this likely results from a read error. The chain employs TRBV4-3 and TRBJ1-2; D might be TRBD1 (5 bases). The germline V and J ends were trimmed by 3 bases and 2 bases, with 16 bases remaining between them. The CDR3 consists of 16 residues. Germline loops: CDR1 LGHNA, CDR2 YSLEER. CDR3 region: CASSQVGAWRNYGYTI. CDR3 bases: TGCGCCAGCAGCCAGGTAGGGGCATGGAGGAACTATGGCTACACCATC.

The table lists this clonotype with many counts. This chain uses TRBV28 with TRBJ2-7; D might be TRBD1 (5 bases). Trimming stripped 5 bases from V and 5 bases from J, with 13 bases between. The CDR3 is made up of 13 amino acids. Germline V gene sequence: CDR1 MDHEN, CDR2 SYDVKM. CDR3 bases: TGTGCCAGCAGTCTGGGGCCGTTTAACGAGCAGTACTTC. It codes for CASSLGPFNEQYF.

This clonotype was observed a single time. One junction end disagrees with the germline gene, perhaps due to a read error. The gene calls are TRBV29-1 and TRBJ1-1; TRBD1 might be the D (6 bases). Germline assignment: CDR1 SQVTM and CDR2 ANQGSEA. This CDR3 is built from 14 residues. The CDR3 loop is CSGKRGQLITVAFF. CDR3 bases: TGCAGCGGAAAACGGGGGCAGCTGATCACTGTAGCTTTCTTT.

Details on this clonotype: The CDR3 does not close with the conserved phenylalanine or tryptophan, likely indicating a read error. The chain employs TRBV4-3 and TRBJ2-2; perhaps TRBD1 as D (5 bases). CDR3 length: 15 residues. The V end lost 1 base, the J end lost 5 bases, and 11 bases lay between the germline ends. Germline CDR1 is LGHNA and CDR2 is YSLEER. CDR3 sequence reads: CASSQGQMETGELFY. CDR3 DNA: TGCGCCAGCAGCCAAGGACAGATGGAAACCGGGGAGCTGTTTTAT.